A selection of T cell receptor beta chains follows, all from one sample in a study of blood T cell repertoires in COVID-19. Profiling relied on immunoSEQ multiplex PCR, and the TCRdb table lists in-frame clones only, not all of them. The data hold approximately 210,000 clones, with more than 85% observed a single time. Sequencing was done on a sample of peripheral blood. The receptors stem from a man in his forties or fifties with acute or convalescent COVID-19. Both conserved end residues are part of each CDR3. The order of the fields is V gene, D gene, J gene, clone size, CDR3 protein, CDR3 DNA. D genes are given only for firm matches. Only part of the rows carry a size: once, few, many, or a class if the clone is expanded.

>TRBV10-3|TRBD1|TRBJ2-7|NA
CAISDLGQGHEQYF
TGTGCCATCAGTGATTTGGGACAGGGCCACGAGCAGTACTTC
>TRBV7-3|TRBD1|TRBJ2-2|NA
CASSKLGQVTGELFF
TGTGCCAGCAGCAAACTAGGACAGGTGACCGGGGAGCTGTTTTTT
>TRBV6-2/TRBV6-3|NA|TRBJ2-2|few
CASSYRGPDNTGELFF
TGTGCCAGCAGTTATAGGGGCCCTGATAACACCGGGGAGCTGTTTTTT
>TRBV10-2|TRBD1|TRBJ2-1|NA
CASIGQGSSHDYNEQFF
TGCGCCAGCATCGGACAGGGTAGTTCCCACGACTACAATGAGCAGTTCTTC
>TRBV28|TRBD1|TRBJ2-6|NA
CASSTTGTGANVLTF
TGTGCCAGCAGTACGACAGGGACAGGGGCCAACGTCCTGACTTTC
>TRBV5-1|NA|TRBJ1-6|NA
CASSLVAAGNSPLHF
TGCGCCAGCAGCTTGGTGGCAGCCGGGAATTCACCCCTCCACTTT
>TRBV6-5|NA|TRBJ1-2|NA
CASSYSQGTYGYTF
TGTGCCAGCAGTTACTCGCAGGGTACCTATGGCTACACCTTC
>TRBV2|TRBD2|TRBJ2-1|NA
CASSELAGNEQFF
TGTGCCAGCAGTGAACTAGCGGGGAATGAGCAGTTCTTC
>TRBV11-2|NA|TRBJ1-1|few
CASSLFPVLMNTEAFF
TGTGCCAGCAGCTTATTTCCCGTGTTAATGAACACTGAAGCTTTCTTT
>TRBV27|TRBD1|TRBJ1-1|NA
CASIRGQGGTEAFF
TGTGCCAGCATCCGAGGACAGGGAGGGACTGAAGCTTTCTTT
>TRBV9|NA|TRBJ1-1|NA
CASSVAGGYTEAFF
TGTGCCAGCAGCGTAGCCGGGGGGTACACTGAAGCTTTCTTT
>TRBV6-6|TRBD1|TRBJ2-7|NA
CASRRVGTGETYEQYF
TGTGCCAGCAGGAGAGTGGGGACAGGGGAAACCTACGAGCAGTACTTC
>TRBV13|NA|TRBJ2-7|few
CASSLGSEPPYEQYF
TGTGCCAGCAGCTTAGGGTCGGAGCCTCCCTACGAGCAGTACTTC
>TRBV7-8|TRBD1|TRBJ2-3|NA
CASSRITGAPTDTQYF
TGTGCCAGCAGCCGCATTACAGGGGCCCCCACAGATACGCAGTATTTT
>TRBV2|NA|TRBJ1-5|NA
CASTQDRSNSNQPQHF
TGTGCCAGCACCCAAGACAGATCCAATAGCAATCAGCCCCAGCATTTT
>TRBV3-1/TRBV3-2|NA|TRBJ2-1|once
CASSQVSGSPYNEQFF
TGTGCCAGCAGCCAGGTTAGCGGCTCCCCCTACAATGAGCAGTTCTTC